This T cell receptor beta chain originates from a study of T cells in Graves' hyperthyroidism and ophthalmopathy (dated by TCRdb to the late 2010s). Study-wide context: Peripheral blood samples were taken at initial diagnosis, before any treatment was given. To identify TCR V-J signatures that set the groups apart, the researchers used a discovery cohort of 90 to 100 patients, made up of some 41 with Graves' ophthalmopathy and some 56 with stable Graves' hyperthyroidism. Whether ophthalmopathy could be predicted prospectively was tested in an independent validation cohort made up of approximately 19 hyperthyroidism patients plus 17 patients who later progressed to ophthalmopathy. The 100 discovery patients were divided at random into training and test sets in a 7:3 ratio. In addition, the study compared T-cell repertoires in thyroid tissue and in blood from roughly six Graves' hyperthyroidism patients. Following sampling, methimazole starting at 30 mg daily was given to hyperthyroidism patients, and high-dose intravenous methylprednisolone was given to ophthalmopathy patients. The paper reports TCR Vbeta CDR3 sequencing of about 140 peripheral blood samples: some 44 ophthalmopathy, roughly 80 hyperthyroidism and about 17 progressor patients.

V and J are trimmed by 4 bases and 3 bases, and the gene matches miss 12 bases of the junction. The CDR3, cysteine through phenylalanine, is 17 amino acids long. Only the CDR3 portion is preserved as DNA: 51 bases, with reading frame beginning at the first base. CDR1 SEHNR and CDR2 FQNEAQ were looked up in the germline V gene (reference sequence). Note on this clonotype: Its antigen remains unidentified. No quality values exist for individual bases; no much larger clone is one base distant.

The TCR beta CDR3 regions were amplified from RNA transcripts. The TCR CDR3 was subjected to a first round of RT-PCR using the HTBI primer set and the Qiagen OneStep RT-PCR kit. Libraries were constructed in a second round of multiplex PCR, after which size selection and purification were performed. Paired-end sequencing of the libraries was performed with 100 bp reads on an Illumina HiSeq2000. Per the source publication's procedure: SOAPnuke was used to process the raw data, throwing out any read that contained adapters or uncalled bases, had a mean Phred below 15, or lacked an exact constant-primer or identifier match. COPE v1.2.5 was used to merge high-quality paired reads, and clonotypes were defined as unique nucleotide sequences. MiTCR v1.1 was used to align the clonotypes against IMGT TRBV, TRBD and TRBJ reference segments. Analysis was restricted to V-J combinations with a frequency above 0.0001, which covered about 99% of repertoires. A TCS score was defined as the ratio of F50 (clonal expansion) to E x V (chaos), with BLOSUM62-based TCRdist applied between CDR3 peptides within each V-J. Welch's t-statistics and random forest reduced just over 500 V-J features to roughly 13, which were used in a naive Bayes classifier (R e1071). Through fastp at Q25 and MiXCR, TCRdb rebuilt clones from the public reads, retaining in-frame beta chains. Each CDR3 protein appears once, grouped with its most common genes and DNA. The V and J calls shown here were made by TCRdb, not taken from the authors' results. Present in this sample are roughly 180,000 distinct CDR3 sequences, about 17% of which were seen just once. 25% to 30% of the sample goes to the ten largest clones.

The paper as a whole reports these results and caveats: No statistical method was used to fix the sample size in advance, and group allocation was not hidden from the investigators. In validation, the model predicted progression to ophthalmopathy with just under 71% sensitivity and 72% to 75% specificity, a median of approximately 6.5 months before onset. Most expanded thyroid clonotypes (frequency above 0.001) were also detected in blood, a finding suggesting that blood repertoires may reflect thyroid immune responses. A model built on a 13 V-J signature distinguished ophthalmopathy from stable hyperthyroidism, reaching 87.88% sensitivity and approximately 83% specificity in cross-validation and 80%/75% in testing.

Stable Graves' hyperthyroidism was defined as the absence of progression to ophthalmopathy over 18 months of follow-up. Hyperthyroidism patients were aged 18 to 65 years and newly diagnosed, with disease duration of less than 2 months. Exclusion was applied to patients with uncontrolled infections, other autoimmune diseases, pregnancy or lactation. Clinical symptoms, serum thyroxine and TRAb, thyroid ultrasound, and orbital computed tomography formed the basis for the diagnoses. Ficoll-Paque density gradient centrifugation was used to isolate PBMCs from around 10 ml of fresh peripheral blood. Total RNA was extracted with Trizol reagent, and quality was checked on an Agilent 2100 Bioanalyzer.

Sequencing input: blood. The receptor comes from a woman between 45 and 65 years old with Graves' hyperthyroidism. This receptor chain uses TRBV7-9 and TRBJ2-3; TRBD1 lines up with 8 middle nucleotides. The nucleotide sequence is TGTGCCAGCAGCTACCGGACAGGGCAGCGGGTAACAGATACGCAGTATTTT. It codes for CASSYRTGQRVTDTQYF.